What follows are 17 T cell receptor beta chains derived from one specimen sequenced in a study of a mutant IDH1 vaccine in newly diagnosed glioma. Time point indicated: baseline, week 1 (first vaccination visit). The treatment was: pre-vaccination baseline after standard-of-care therapy. TCRdb keeps only in-frame clones here, not all; method: immunoSEQ multiplex PCR. This table holds more than 50,000 clones, roughly 85% found once. Source: PBMCs, taken from a glioma patient treated with radiotherapy, temozolomide or both. These receptors were obtained from a man aged 25-40 years with glioma.

This clone was detected only a few times. The rearrangement uses TRBV19 and TRBJ1-1, with D perhaps TRBD1 (5 bases). Trimming took 3 bases from V and 6 from J, leaving 20 bases between them. From germline, CDR1 is LNHDA and CDR2 SQIVND (reference sequence). CDR3 size: 16 residues. CDR3 sequence (DNA): TGTGCCAGTAGTATGGGGATGATCGGGGGTATCGCTGAAGCTTTCTTT. This sequence encodes CASSMGMIGGIAEAFF. Based on the CDR3 plus reference TRBV19 and TRBJ1-1, the full variable domain is DGGITQSPKYLFRKEGQNVTLSCEQNLNHDAMYWYRQDPGQGLRLIYYSQIVNDFQKGDIAEGYSVSREKKESFPLTVTSAQKNPTAFYLCASSMGMIGGIAEAFFGQGTRLTVV.

This sequence joins TRBV10-3 and TRBJ2-1, with D perhaps matching TRBD2 (5 bases). Germline CDR1 reads ENHRY; CDR2 reads SYGVKD. The CDR3 covers 11 residues. The CDR3 DNA reads as TGTTCGTTGGGAGATAGTAATGAGCAGTTCTTC. Translated: CSLGDSNEQFF.

The chain uses TRBV7-9 and TRBJ1-6, with D unresolved. Per the germline V gene, CDR1 is SEHNR and CDR2 is FQNEAQ (reference sequence). The CDR3 contains 14 residues. V was shortened by 3 bases and J by 8 bases, with 11 bases between the two germline ends. For the CDR3, the DNA is TGTGCCAGCAGCTTTGCTGGGAAGGATTCACCCCTCCACTTT. Amino acid sequence: CASSFAGKDSPLHF.

J is TRBJ2-1 and V is TRBV6-5; D gene unclear. Germline values: CDR1 MNHEY, CDR2 SVGAGI. The length of the CDR3 is 15 residues. V was shortened by 6 bases and J by 6 bases, with 18 bases between the two germline ends. CDR3 nucleotides: TGTGCCAGCAGGCCACTGACCTCTGGGCTCAATGAGCAGTTCTTC. Encoded protein: CASRPLTSGLNEQFF.

The chain is built from TRBV7-9 and TRBJ1-1; D might be TRBD1 (6 bases). Trimming cost V 1 base and J 3 bases, with 15 bases left between them. The germline CDR1 and CDR2 sequences are SEHNR and FQNEAQ (reference sequence). The CDR3 spans 16 residues. The CDR3 region has the DNA TGTGCCAGCAGCTTAGAGGGGGGCCTAAGGGACACTGAAGCTTTCTTT. This encodes CASSLEGGLRDTEAFF.

Only a few counts were recorded for this clone. V gene TRBV28 combines with J gene TRBJ2-7, with TRBD2 identical over 8 bases. The V gene's germline CDR1 is MDHEN and CDR2 SYDVKM. The CDR3 is made up of 14 amino acids. The V segment lost 5 bases and the J segment 6 bases; nucleotides outside the gene matches: 9. The CDR3 coding sequence is TGTGCCAGCAGTCTAACTAGCGGCTTTCTCGAGCAGTACTTC. The encoded protein is CASSLTSGFLEQYF.

This chain uses TRBV19 with TRBJ2-5; 7 bases match TRBD2. The CDR3 totals 15 residues. The V gene's germline CDR1 is LNHDA and CDR2 SQIVND (reference sequence). Germline trimming cut 4 bases from V and 6 bases from J; bases unmatched to any gene: 11. This CDR3 is CASSTPWEGVKTQYF. The CDR3 DNA reads as TGTGCCAGTAGTACTCCCTGGGAGGGAGTGAAGACCCAGTACTTC.

This chain joins TRBV29-1 and TRBJ2-1, with D possibly TRBD2 on 7 matching bases. There are 15 residues in the CDR3. Trimming left V 6 bases short and J 2 bases short, with 17 bases between. Germline V gene data show CDR1 as SQVTM and CDR2 as ANQGSEA. DNA for the CDR3: TGCAGCGTAGCGGCGGGGGCGATAACCTACAATGAGCAGTTCTTC. Its translation: CSVAAGAITYNEQFF.

In DNA form, the CDR3 reads TGTGCCATCCCGAAAAAGGGACAGGTCTTTAGGGACGAGCAGTACTTC. Translated: CAIPKKGQVFRDEQYF. V is TRBV7-9 and J is TRBJ2-7; 8 nucleotides match TRBD1. The CDR3 is made up of 16 amino acids. V trimming: 10 bases; J trimming: 5 bases; junction bases outside the gene matches: 19. Germline V gene sequence: CDR1 SEHNR, CDR2 FQNEAQ (reference sequence).

J is TRBJ1-1 and V is TRBV28; no reliable D call. The CDR3 extends over 12 amino acids. V was shortened by 3 bases and J by 0 bases, with 2 bases between the two germline ends. From germline, CDR1 is MDHEN and CDR2 SYDVKM. CDR3 in amino acids: CASSFLNTEAFF. The CDR3 nucleotides read TGTGCCAGCAGTTTCCTGAACACTGAAGCTTTCTTT.

The chain recombines TRBV7-8 with TRBJ2-7; D possibly corresponds to TRBD2 (6 bases). The CDR3 sequence is 13 residues long. Deletions cut 5 bases from V and 3 bases from J, with 11 bases between. Germline V CDR1 and CDR2: SGHVS, FQNEAQ. The DNA for the CDR3 is TGTGCCAGCAGCCACGGCGGGGTCTACGAGCAGTACTTC. Encoded protein: CASSHGGVYEQYF.

This clone was recorded once. V is TRBV9 and J is TRBJ2-6; D may match TRBD1 or TRBD2 (5 bases each). CDR1 is SGDLS, CDR2 YYNGEE, per germline. V was cut by 4 bases and J by 0 bases, with 11 bases left in between. The CDR3 has 16 amino acids. DNA of the CDR3: TGTGCCAGCAGCAGGGACGCAGCCTCTGGGGCCAACGTCCTGACTTTC. Translation gives CASSRDAASGANVLTF.

The chain combines TRBV6-1 with TRBJ1-1; the D gene is possibly TRBD1 (5 bases). CDR3 length: 14 residues. CDR1 MNHNS and CDR2 SASEGT come from the germline V gene. Trimming stripped 2 bases from V and 2 bases from J, with 9 bases between. DNA of the CDR3: TGTGCCAGCAGTGAATTGGGGCCCAACACTGAAGCTTTCTTT. Its translation is CASSELGPNTEAFF.

The rearrangement uses TRBV11-2 and TRBJ2-7; D is unresolved. Germline CDR1 SGHAT, CDR2 FQNNGV. The CDR3 length is 16 residues. Trimming pared 0 bases from V and 2 bases from J, leaving 14 bases between. The CDR3 spells CASSLEPPRAAYEQYF. DNA for the CDR3: TGTGCCAGCAGCTTAGAACCCCCCCGAGCAGCCTACGAGCAGTACTTC.

The J gene is TRBJ1-1, the V gene TRBV5-1, with 9 nucleotides matching TRBD1. After removal of 4 bases from V and 5 bases from J, the junction contained 6 bases not matched to a gene. The germline V gene has CDR1 SGHRS and CDR2 YFSETQ. The CDR3 sequence is 14 residues long. The CDR3 DNA sequence: TGCGCCAGCAGCGGGGGGACAGGGTGGACTGAAGCTTTCTTT. It codes for CASSGGTGWTEAFF.

The chain joins TRBV19 to TRBJ1-2, with unresolved D. This CDR3 is built from 13 residues. CDR1 and CDR2 (germline): LNHDA, SQIVND (reference sequence). V lost 6 bases to trimming and J lost 3 bases, with 11 bases between them. In DNA form, the CDR3 reads TGTGCCAGTAGGGCAGCGACTTACTATGGCTACACCTTC. Residues: CASRAATYYGYTF. Drawing the rest from reference TRBV19 and TRBJ1-2, the complete variable domain is DGGITQSPKYLFRKEGQNVTLSCEQNLNHDAMYWYRQDPGQGLRLIYYSQIVNDFQKGDIAEGYSVSREKKESFPLTVTSAQKNPTAFYLCASRAATYYGYTFGSGTRLTVV.

This rearrangement joins TRBV5-1 to TRBJ1-3, with a weak D call TRBD1 (5 bases). CDR1 is SGHRS and CDR2 is YFSETQ in the germline V gene. CDR3 length equals 17 residues. V was cut by 0 bases and J by 0 bases, with 13 bases left in between. CDR3 amino acids: CASSLDRMGGSGNTIYF. DNA for the CDR3: TGCGCCAGCAGCTTGGATCGGATGGGGGGCTCTGGAAACACCATATATTTT.